This T cell receptor beta chain was recorded in a study of cytomegalovirus exposure and HLA in healthy donors. Regarding this clone: Its antigen is unidentified.

These donors were members of the approximately 110-subject validation cohort, a group separate from the approximately 670-subject first cohort. Study-level findings and limits: There were some public TCRs occurring in many donors, but most TCR sequences were rare. The authors listed 150 to 200 TCR beta chains as cytomegalovirus-associated.

The data were produced by immunoSEQ multiplex PCR, yet TCRdb's version contains in-frame clones alone and is incomplete. The sample lists tens of thousands of clones, over 85% occurring once. The sequencing input was PBMCs. The sequence derives from a man between 18 and 29 years old in good health and CMV-seropositive.

CDR3 nucleotide sequence: TGTGCCAGCAGGGATCAGGTCTCCTACGAGCAGTACTTC. Its translation is CASRDQVSYEQYF. This chain connects TRBV28 to TRBJ2-7; the D is unclear. Trimming cost V 6 bases and J 0 bases, with 9 bases left between them. The CDR3 covers 13 residues. Germline V lookup: CDR1 MDHEN, CDR2 SYDVKM.